These 20 T cell receptor beta chains originate from one sample sequenced in a study of cytomegalovirus exposure and HLA in healthy donors. The primer mix had 60 Vbeta and 13 Jbeta primers. Profiled with immunoSEQ multiplex PCR; TCRdb holds only in-frame clones, not every one. This table holds about 160,000 clones, about 81% found once. Sequencing was carried out using PBMCs. The receptor source for this set is a woman between 45 and 60 years old in good health and CMV-seropositive.

The V gene is TRBV27, the J gene TRBJ2-1; D is possibly TRBD1 (6 bases). Trimming took off 3 bases at V and 2 bases at J, with 14 bases between the two ends. Germline V gene lookup returns CDR1 MNHEY and CDR2 SMNVEV (reference sequence). The CDR3 loop spans 16 amino acids. The CDR3, as DNA: TGTGCCAGCAGTTTCAGGGGCAGCACCCCCTACAATGAGCAGTTCTTC. This codes for CASSFRGSTPYNEQFF.

This clone was recorded a few times. The chain is built from TRBV7-8 and TRBJ1-1, with a weak D call TRBD1 (6 bases). The germline V and J ends were trimmed by 4 bases and 0 bases, with 12 bases remaining between them. The CDR3 contains 15 residues. Germline V gene lookup returns CDR1 SGHVS and CDR2 FQNEAQ. This CDR3 reads CASSYSGTLNTEAFF. CDR3 sequence (DNA): TGTGCCAGCAGCTACTCCGGGACATTGAACACTGAAGCTTTCTTT.

In this sample, this clone turned up once. J is TRBJ2-1 and V is TRBV4-1, with 7 positions matching TRBD2. Germline CDR1 MGHRA, CDR2 YSYEKL. The CDR3 runs to 15 residues. The trim removed 0 bases at V and 8 bases at J, leaving 7 bases unmatched. CDR3 nucleotide sequence: TGCGCCAGCAGCCAAGACGGGGGGTGGAGGGATGAGCAGTTCTTC. Its translation: CASSQDGGWRDEQFF.

The rearrangement joins TRBV5-4 to TRBJ2-6; tentative D call: TRBD1 (5 bases). CDR3 length: 15 amino acids. V was shortened by 2 bases and J by 0 bases, with 6 bases between the two germline ends. CDR1 and CDR2 from the germline V gene are SGHNT and YYREEE (reference sequence). As DNA, the CDR3 is TGTGCCAGCAGCTTCGACAGCTCTGGGGCCAACGTCCTGACTTTC. This gives the protein CASSFDSSGANVLTF.

The gene calls are TRBV5-4 and TRBJ2-3, with D perhaps TRBD2 (5 bases). The V end was cut by 0 bases, the J end by 0 bases, with 8 bases between. Germline loops: CDR1 SGHNT, CDR2 YYREEE (reference sequence). This CDR3 has 15 residues. CDR3 in DNA: TGTGCCAGCAGCTTGGCTCGGGGAAGCACAGATACGCAGTATTTT. Translation: CASSLARGSTDTQYF.

J is TRBJ1-5 and V is TRBV19; D perhaps matches TRBD1 (6 bases). CDR1 and CDR2 (germline): LNHDA, SQIVND (reference sequence). This CDR3 comprises 16 residues. The V and J ends lost 7 bases and 4 bases respectively, with 20 bases between them. In DNA, the CDR3 is TGTGCCAGTAACGACCCGGACGGGACATTGAATCAGCCCCAGCATTTT. This sequence encodes CASNDPDGTLNQPQHF. Full variable domain (outside the CDR3, taken from reference TRBV19 and TRBJ1-5): DGGITQSPKYLFRKEGQNVTLSCEQNLNHDAMYWYRQDPGQGLRLIYYSQIVNDFQKGDIAEGYSVSREKKESFPLTVTSAQKNPTAFYLCASNDPDGTLNQPQHFGDGTRLSIL.

The gene calls are TRBV27 and TRBJ1-2; D unclear. This CDR3 comprises 14 residues. Germline V gives CDR1 MNHEY, CDR2 SMNVEV (reference sequence). V was shortened by 2 bases and J by 6 bases, with 13 bases between the two germline ends. CDR3 sequence reads: CASSLAGDRNGYTF. DNA of the CDR3: TGTGCCAGCAGTTTAGCCGGGGATAGGAATGGCTACACCTTC.

The chain recombines TRBV10-1 with TRBJ2-3, with 8 positions matching TRBD2. After removal of 11 bases from V and 4 bases from J, the junction contained 11 bases not matched to a gene. CDR1 is WNHNN, CDR2 SYGVQD, per germline (reference sequence). The CDR3 loop spans 14 amino acids. Here the CDR3 DNA reads TGCGCCCCCAACGGGGGGGCCGGCGCAGATACGCAGTATTTT. It translates to CAPNGGAGADTQYF.

This CDR3 reads CSAKLRYEQYF. In DNA, the CDR3 is TGCAGTGCTAAGCTCCGGTACGAGCAGTACTTC. The chain combines TRBV20-1 with TRBJ2-7, with no clear D. V was shortened by 4 bases and J by 4 bases, with 8 bases between the two germline ends. The CDR3 has 11 residues. Germline V CDR1 and CDR2: DFQATT, SNEGSKA (reference sequence).

The gene calls are TRBV19 and TRBJ1-2, with 8 bases matching TRBD1. V dropped 7 bases and J dropped 5; count of bases not matched to a gene: 12. This CDR3 contains 15 residues. The V gene's germline CDR1 is LNHDA and CDR2 SQIVND (reference sequence). The CDR3: CASTSSGQGRYGYTF. The CDR3 bases are TGTGCCAGTACCTCTTCCGGACAGGGAAGGTATGGCTACACCTTC.

The V gene is TRBV4-1, the J gene TRBJ1-3; D might be TRBD1 (5 bases). There are 14 residues in the CDR3. V lost 4 bases and J 1 base, leaving 8 bases between the germline ends. CDR1 is MGHRA and CDR2 is YSYEKL in the germline V gene. Here the CDR3 DNA reads TGCGCCAGCAGCCCCCGGGGGTCTGGAAACACCATATATTTT. Its protein is CASSPRGSGNTIYF.

The rearrangement links TRBV6-1 to TRBJ2-3, with 8 positions matching TRBD1. Unmatched junction bases numbered 4, after V lost 11 bases and J lost 0 bases. The CDR3 sequence is 13 residues long. The germline gives CDR1 MNHNS, CDR2 SASEGT. Here the CDR3 reads CAGRTGSTDTQYF. The CDR3, as DNA: TGTGCCGGGAGGACAGGGAGCACAGATACGCAGTATTTT.

The chain carries TRBV2 and TRBJ2-1, with TRBD2 matching over 15 bases. The junction had 4 bases not matched to a gene; V was cut back by 8 bases and J by 8 bases. CDR1 is SNHLY and CDR2 is FYNNEI in the germline V gene. This CDR3 is built from 14 residues. The CDR3 nucleotides read TGTGCCAGCGGACTAGCGGGGGGGTTCTATGAGCAGTTCTTC. Translated, it gives CASGLAGGFYEQFF.

The gene calls are TRBV6-5 and TRBJ2-5; D call uncertain. Near its end, the DNA agrees better with TRBJ2-7, so the J call may be wrong. The CDR3 consists of 14 residues. Per germline, CDR1 MNHEY and CDR2 SVGAGI. The DNA of the CDR3 is TGTGCCAGCAGGTCCGGGTCAAGCTCCTACGAGCAGTACTTC. The encoded protein is CASRSGSSSYEQYF.

The V gene is TRBV10-1, the J gene TRBJ1-2; D ambiguous. The CDR3 consists of 14 residues. V lost 2 bases to trimming and J lost 7 bases, with 14 bases between them. The germline V gene has CDR1 WNHNN and CDR2 SYGVQD (reference sequence). The CDR3, as DNA: TGCGCCAGCAGTGAGGTCCAAGGGAGCGGTGGCTACACCTTC. Residues: CASSEVQGSGGYTF.

The rearrangement joins TRBV5-4 to TRBJ1-2; perhaps TRBD1 as D (6 bases). With 4 bases removed from V and 3 bases from J, the gap between germline ends came to 16 bases. The germline gives CDR1 SGHNT, CDR2 YYREEE (reference sequence). The CDR3 is made up of 15 amino acids. DNA of the CDR3: TGTGCCAGCAGCCCAGGGGCGAGTCAATACTATGGCTACACCTTC. It codes for CASSPGASQYYGYTF. Complete variable domain (other parts from reference TRBV5-4 and TRBJ1-2): ETGVTQSPTHLIKTRGQQVTLRCSSQSGHNTVSWYQQALGQGPQFIFQYYREEENGRGNFPPRFSGLQFPNYSSELNVNALELDDSALYLCASSPGASQYYGYTFGSGTRLTVV.

On this clone: Other DNA sequences within the sample encode an identical CDR3. The chain uses TRBV6-1 and TRBJ1-1; the match to TRBD1 covers 9 bases. From germline, CDR1 is MNHNS and CDR2 SASEGT. The CDR3 totals 14 residues. Germline trimming cut 6 bases from V and 1 base from J; bases unmatched to any gene: 3. This chain's CDR3 is CASSLGQGNTEAFF. In DNA, the CDR3 is TGTGCCAGCAGCCTGGGACAGGGGAACACTGAAGCTTTCTTT.

This clone showed up just a few times. This CDR3 reads CASSLGQGVEETQYF. In DNA form, the CDR3 reads TGTGCCAGCAGCCTGGGACAGGGGGTCGAGGAGACCCAGTACTTC. The chain recombines TRBV7-9 with TRBJ2-5; 11 bases are a match to TRBD1. V was pared by 5 bases and J by 5 bases, with 7 bases of the junction left unmatched. Germline V gives CDR1 SEHNR, CDR2 FQNEAQ (reference sequence). The CDR3 extends over 15 amino acids.

This chain connects TRBV4-1 to TRBJ1-6; unclear D gene. V was trimmed by 0 bases and J by 0 bases, leaving 12 bases between them. CDR1 is MGHRA, CDR2 YSYEKL, per germline. This CDR3 has 18 residues. CDR3 bases: TGCGCCAGCAGCCAAGACCCCATCTCGAGCTCCTATAATTCACCCCTCCACTTT. Translating it yields CASSQDPISSSYNSPLHF.

This rearrangement joins TRBV2 to TRBJ2-5, with TRBD1 identical over 8 bases. The DNA end favors TRBJ2-7, so the J call may be wrong. The V gene's germline CDR1 is SNHLY and CDR2 FYNNEI. The CDR3 extends over 14 amino acids. Written as DNA, the CDR3 is TGTGCCAGCATCGGACAGGGAACCCCCTACGAGCAGTACTTC. It specifies CASIGQGTPYEQYF.